This T cell receptor (beta chain) was recovered during a study of cytomegalovirus exposure and HLA in healthy donors. Study-level findings and limits: According to reports, the classifier identified cytomegalovirus status with high specificity and sensitivity. Many donors carried some public TCRs, although rarity characterized most TCR sequences. A list of 164 TCR beta chains associated with cytomegalovirus was given.

J was trimmed by 7 bases and V by 6 bases; bases with no gene match: 13. Germline assignment: CDR1 SGHTA and CDR2 FQGNSA. This CDR3 contains 16 residues. Method: immunoSEQ multiplex PCR; TCRdb's copy keeps in-frame clones and lacks some. The sample includes 150,000 to 200,000 clones, around nine tenths seen only once; the top ten take less than 3%. Concerning this clone: Its cognate antigen is unknown.

J is TRBJ2-7 and V is TRBV7-2; 12 nucleotides line up with TRBD1. The sequence was obtained from a man aged 18 to 29 in good health and CMV-seropositive. Specimen: PBMCs. CDR3 in amino acids: CASRPLPGQGAEEQYF. DNA of the CDR3: TGTGCCAGCAGACCTTTACCGGGACAGGGGGCCGAAGAGCAGTACTTC. The full variable domain, with the rest looked up from reference TRBV7-2 and TRBJ2-7, is GAGVSQSPSNKVTEKGKDVELRCDPISGHTALYWYRQSLGQGLEFLIYFQGNSAPDKSGLPSDRFSAERTGGSVSTLTIQRTQQEDSAVYLCASRPLPGQGAEEQYFGPGTRLTVT.